What follows describes a single T cell receptor (beta chain). Its antigen is currently not known. The record has no base qualities; no much larger clone is one base away. The sample belongs to a study of early T cells in non-severe SARS-CoV-2 infection (dated by TCRdb to the early 2020s). Broadly, across the study: Because TCR sequencing relied on bulk RNA taken from unsorted whole blood, pairing of alpha and beta chains was not possible.

What the authors observed across the whole study: Matching against VDJdb was skewed toward anti-spike CD8 responses, likely underestimated virus-specific expansions, and missed private and CD4 specificities.

Libraries were constructed by 5' RACE. The reads were generated on a NextSeq 500. Unique molecular identifiers were attached to individual cDNA molecules in the TCR library protocol so that sequencing error and PCR bias could be corrected. Both TCR alpha and beta chains were sequenced, and tight co-correlation was observed between alpha and beta sequence abundances in each sample. Concerning the study's data processing: V gene, J gene and CDR3 annotation of TCR sequences was performed with Decombinator V4. TCRs were defined as expanded if a significant change between any two time points was detected under a Poisson model with p below 0.0001. TCR abundances were normalised to the total number of TCRs sequenced per sample and expressed as counts per million. TRAV1-2 paired with TRAJ12, TRAJ20 or TRAJ33 defined MAIT TCRs, while TRAV10 paired with TRAJ18 defined iNKT TCRs. VDJdb, accessed 1 November 2021, was searched for CMV, EBV and SARS-CoV-2 annotated TCRs, with TCRs annotated for multiple antigens excluded. In TCRdb, the public reads were trimmed at Q25 with fastp and aligned with MiXCR, with productive beta chains retained. Each entry merges the rows of one CDR3 protein and shows their most common DNA and genes. The V and J calls reflect TCRdb's pipeline rather than the authors' work. The sample table holds approximately 97,000 distinct CDR3 sequences, of which 10% to 15% were seen once. The ten largest clonotypes hold 5.5% to 7% of the sample.

The study was a case-control design nested within a healthcare worker cohort in London, UK, with weekly nasopharyngeal swab PCR tests and blood sampling. Healthcare workers were recruited between 23 and 31 March 2020, during the week of the UK lockdown, and were followed weekly for up to about 15 weeks. Clipping removes 5 bases from V and 6 bases from J, with 4 as the unmatched junction base count. Including the terminal cysteine and phenylalanine, the CDR3 comprises 14 residues. This entry keeps only the CDR3 DNA: 42 bases, framed from base 1. The germline V gene sets CDR1 to MDHEN and CDR2 to SYDVKM.

This receptor chain uses TRBV28 and TRBJ2-3, and 11 junction bases match TRBD1. What was sequenced was whole blood. This TCR was sampled from an adult who was a healthcare worker with PCR-confirmed SARS-CoV-2 infection or an uninfected control (not recorded which). The sequenced DNA is TGTGCCAGCAGTCGGACAGGGGGCGGGGATACGCAGTATTTT. The translation is CASSRTGGGDTQYF.